This TCR beta chain comes out of a study of technical replicates of blood from a few donors. The germline V gene encodes CDR1 SGHAT and CDR2 FQNNGV. This CDR3 has 14 residues. Trimming cost V 1 base and J 0 bases, with 5 bases left between them. Repertoires were generated with immunoSEQ multiplex PCR, while TCRdb's copy carries only in-frame clones and drops some. The sample carries 75,000 to 100,000 clones, just under 95% recorded once. This clonotype was sampled from a human donor in good health. Sequencing was carried out using T cells isolated from PBMCs. V and J are TRBV11-2 and TRBJ2-3; D call uncertain. The CDR3 protein is CASSLGTSTDTQYF. In DNA form, the CDR3 reads TGTGCCAGCAGCTTAGGTACTAGCACAGATACGCAGTATTTT.